The clone carrying this T cell receptor (beta chain) was recorded at least ten times. No antigen is known for it. The data stem from a study of CD8 T cells in ankylosing spondylitis. Overall study results and limits: Blood from ankylosing spondylitis patients appeared to carry a characteristic roughly 8-variant TCR beta motif. A CD8+ phenotype characterized the disease-linked clones, which were relatively rare in peripheral blood. Clones linked to disease were reported to show significant enrichment in matched ankylosing spondylitis synovial fluid.

Quantitative molecular-barcoded 5'-RACE generated the TCR beta libraries. TCRdb ran MiXCR on the 5' RACE reads and lists one entry per CDR3 protein. The sample yields around 770,000 distinct CDR3 sequences, over 9.5% seen once. With 0 bases removed from V and 2 bases from J, the gap between germline ends came to 13 bases. Germline V gene sequence: CDR1 SQVTM, CDR2 ANQGSEA. The CDR3 has 16 residues. V usage is TRBV29-1 and J usage is TRBJ2-2; D may be TRBD2 (6 bases). The sequenced sample was blood, either unsorted or a sorted T cell fraction (not recorded which). This receptor was obtained from a male donor with ankylosing spondylitis. The CDR3 DNA follows: TGCAGCGTTGAAGAGCGGTGGGACTCTAACACCGGGGAGCTGTTTTTT. Amino acids: CSVEERWDSNTGELFF.